Here is one TCR beta chain with its context. Indicated time point: blood 4 weeks post-SBRT, at nephrectomy. Indicated treatment: 15 Gy SBRT to primary tumor, nephrectomy 4 weeks later. The data were taken from a study of radiation and T cells in renal cell carcinoma. Sequenced by immunoSEQ multiplex PCR; TCRdb stores in-frame clones only, minus some. There are 150,000 to 200,000 clones in the sample; about 87% occur only once, and roughly 12% lies in the top ten. The junction had 4 bases not matched to a gene; V was cut back by 5 bases and J by 7 bases. This CDR3 spans 14 amino acids. Germline V gives CDR1 LGHNT, CDR2 FRNRAP.

This chain uses TRBV12-5 with TRBJ1-4; 10 nucleotides agree with TRBD1. The clonotype was recovered from a woman aged 45-59 years with renal cell carcinoma. The sample here was blood, taken from a patient whose treatment included radiotherapy and nephrectomy. CDR3 nucleotides: TGTGCTAGTGGTGGGACAGGGGTGGGTGAAAAACTGTTTTTT. This sequence encodes CASGGTGVGEKLFF.